This entry is about one T cell receptor (beta chain). The sample originates from a study of blood T cell repertoires in COVID-19. The wider study: Specimens from acute and convalescent COVID-19 originated in the United States, Italy and Spain. PBMCs, B-cell-depleted T cells, or T cells were the source of the cDNA or gDNA that made up the material.

Per the germline V gene, CDR1 is SQVTM and CDR2 is ANQGSEA. This CDR3 has 17 amino acids. V was shortened by 5 bases and J by 0 bases, with 17 bases between the two germline ends. Authors' analysis steps: Using reference gene primer amplification, nucleated cell counts were estimated. Method: immunoSEQ multiplex PCR; TCRdb's copy keeps in-frame clones and lacks some. V and J calls and clone size are copied from that table; D and trimming were computed from the DNA. The sample has around 130,000 clones; approximately 84% are singletons. The specimen was peripheral blood. The rearrangement uses TRBV29-1 and TRBJ2-6; a possible D gene is TRBD2 (6 bases). The clonotype originates from a human donor in a cohort sampled during active COVID-19. The CDR3 nucleotides read TGCAGCGTTACTCGGGACTGGGAATCCTCTGGGGCCAACGTCCTGACTTTC. Its protein is CSVTRDWESSGANVLTF.